These 20 T cell receptor beta chains share one sample of origin, sequenced in a study of T cell responses to AZD1222 COVID-19 vaccine (TCRdb year 2021). Per the publication, the time point label means: about 28 days (+/-7) after the second vaccine dose. Libraries were made using the immunoSEQ multiplex PCR assay. The clones in this table, taken by TCRdb from immuneACCESS, are in-frame only. Not every clone is retained; where verified, under half of the shortfall comes from an unresolved V gene, and the cause of the rest is unknown. This sample holds fewer than 150,000 clones; about 86% were observed only once. 17% of the sample is taken by the ten largest. The source was peripheral blood, collected 28 days after the second AZD1222 dose. The source is an adult who received the AZD1222 COVID-19 vaccine.

The chain has TRBV3-1 (or the pseudogene TRBV3-2) and TRBJ2-2, with TRBD1 as a possible D gene (5 bases). This CDR3 region has 14 residues. Trimming cost V 4 bases and J 6 bases, with 12 bases left between them. Germline V lookup: CDR1 LGHDT, CDR2 YNNKEL (reference sequence). CDR3 in DNA: TGTGCCAGCAGCCCTCCAGGGTGGTCCGGGGAGCTGTTTTTT. Encoded protein: CASSPPGWSGELFF.

This chain links TRBV7-3 with TRBJ1-1, with D unresolved. The CDR3 loop spans 13 amino acids. Trimming removed 5 bases at V and 7 bases at J, with 14 bases between. Germline CDR1 is SGHTA and CDR2 is FQGTGA. For the CDR3, the DNA is TGTGCCAGCAGCAAAACACCGGGCCTTGAAGCTTTCTTT. Amino acids: CASSKTPGLEAFF.

V usage is TRBV20-1 and J usage is TRBJ1-5, with unresolved D. Germline V gene lookup returns CDR1 DFQATT and CDR2 SNEGSKA (reference sequence). There are 16 residues in the CDR3. V lost 3 bases to trimming and J lost 5 bases, with 20 bases between them. CDR3 amino acids: CSASRVDSGDHQPQHF. The CDR3 nucleotides are TGCAGTGCTAGTCGGGTTGATTCTGGGGATCATCAGCCCCAGCATTTT.

V and J are TRBV7-2 and TRBJ2-5; TRBD1 is a possible D gene (6 bases). Germline CDR1 is SGHTA and CDR2 is FQGNSA. There are 14 residues in the CDR3. V was shortened by 4 bases and J by 1 base, with 10 bases between the two germline ends. The CDR3 region has the DNA TGTGCCAGCAGCTCGTACAGGGTCCAAGAGACCCAGTACTTC. Translating it yields CASSSYRVQETQYF.

V and J are TRBV18 and TRBJ1-2; D unclear. The CDR3 covers 13 residues. CDR1 and CDR2 from the germline V gene are KGHSH and LQKENI. The ends were cut back, 3 bases at V and 4 bases at J, with 9 bases in the middle. The CDR3 coding sequence is TGTGCCAGCTCACCCAAAGGAAGCTATGGCTACACCTTC. Translating gives CASSPKGSYGYTF. Combining the CDR3 with reference TRBV18 and TRBJ1-2 gives the whole variable domain NAGVMQNPRHLVRRRGQEARLRCSPMKGHSHVYWYRQLPEEGLKFMVYLQKENIIDESGMPKERFSAEFPKEGPSILRIQQVVRGDSAAYFCASSPKGSYGYTFGSGTRLTVV.

This clone was seen a few times. The chain uses TRBV20-1 and TRBJ2-3; TRBD2 matches 8 bases. CDR1 DFQATT and CDR2 SNEGSKA come from the germline V gene (reference sequence). After removal of 6 bases from V and 8 bases from J, the junction contained 4 bases not matched to a gene. The CDR3 has 11 amino acids. The DNA of the CDR3 is TGCAGTGCGACCACTAGCGGTACGCAGTATTTT. Translation: CSATTSGTQYF.

This clone was observed once. The genes are TRBV29-1 and TRBJ2-7; 10 bases map to TRBD2. The CDR3 extends over 15 amino acids. The germline gives CDR1 SQVTM, CDR2 ANQGSEA. Unmatched junction bases numbered 10, after V lost 3 bases and J lost 5 bases. The CDR3 reads CSVEGPDGTSDEQYF. CDR3 coding DNA: TGCAGCGTTGAGGGACCCGACGGGACTAGCGACGAGCAGTACTTC.

The chain carries TRBV19 and TRBJ1-4; 8 bases map to TRBD1. The V gene end was trimmed by 7 bases and the J gene end by 4 bases; junction bases not matched to a gene: 8. The CDR3 totals 15 residues. Germline V CDR1 and CDR2: LNHDA, SQIVND (reference sequence). For the CDR3, the DNA is TGTGCCAGTACTCTGACAGGGGCCGGTAATGAAAAACTGTTTTTT. Its translation: CASTLTGAGNEKLFF.

The CDR3: CASSGQNYGYTF. For the CDR3, the DNA is TGCGCCAGCAGTGGACAGAACTATGGCTACACCTTC. The rearrangement joins TRBV5-1 to TRBJ1-2; tentatively, D is TRBD1 (6 bases). Germline V gene sequence: CDR1 SGHRS, CDR2 YFSETQ. Trimming removed 5 bases at V and 2 bases at J, with 7 bases between. The CDR3 is 12 residues long.

This clone was seen only a few times. V gene TRBV7-8 combines with J gene TRBJ2-7, with D tentatively TRBD2 (5 bases). From germline, CDR1 is SGHVS and CDR2 FQNEAQ. The CDR3 extends over 12 amino acids. Trimming removed 1 base at V and 6 bases at J, with 7 bases between. The CDR3 protein is CASSLERVEQYF. The CDR3, as DNA: TGTGCCAGCAGCTTAGAGAGGGTCGAGCAGTACTTC.

CDR3 sequence (DNA): TGTGCCAGCAGCTTGTCCGGGGCGGGACTCCAAGAGACCCAGTACTTC. Protein sequence: CASSLSGAGLQETQYF. The rearrangement links TRBV5-4 to TRBJ2-5, with a possible D match to TRBD2 (6 bases). Trimming pared 1 base from V and 1 base from J, leaving 14 bases between. Germline V gene sequence: CDR1 SGHNT, CDR2 YYREEE (reference sequence). The CDR3 consists of 16 residues.

The chain uses TRBV19 and TRBJ1-5; D gene ambiguous. V gave up 5 bases and J gave up 0 bases, with 11 bases separating them. The germline V gene has CDR1 LNHDA and CDR2 SQIVND (reference sequence). CDR3 length: 15 amino acids. CDR3: CASSERVYSNQPQHF. In nucleotides, the CDR3 is TGTGCCAGTAGTGAACGGGTTTATAGCAATCAGCCCCAGCATTTT.

The CDR3 nucleotides are TGTGCCAGCAGCCTACGGGGGGCAGGAGAAAAACTGTTTTTT. Encoded protein: CASSLRGAGEKLFF. The chain uses TRBV5-4 and TRBJ1-4; D possibly corresponds to TRBD1 (6 bases). Germline CDR1 reads SGHNT; CDR2 reads YYREEE (reference sequence). V was cut by 4 bases and J by 8 bases, with 15 bases left in between. There are 14 residues in the CDR3.

This sequence joins TRBV20-1 and TRBJ2-3; unclear D gene. CDR3 length: 11 residues. The V end was cut by 5 bases, the J end by 6 bases, with 9 bases between. Germline CDR1 and CDR2: DFQATT and SNEGSKA (reference sequence). Here the CDR3 reads CSAADGDTQYF. CDR3 nucleotides: TGCAGTGCTGCGGACGGGGATACGCAGTATTTT.

This chain uses TRBV27 with TRBJ2-1; 9 nucleotides match TRBD1. V gave up 3 bases and J gave up 4 bases; unmatched junction bases: 4. Germline V gene lookup returns CDR1 MNHEY and CDR2 SMNVEV (reference sequence). The CDR3 spans 15 residues. CDR3 in amino acids: CASSLGTGTYNEQFF. The DNA of the CDR3 is TGTGCCAGCAGTTTGGGGACAGGGACATACAATGAGCAGTTCTTC.

V and J are TRBV18 and TRBJ1-1, with a possible D match to TRBD1 (5 bases). The CDR3 covers 14 residues. Germline lookup yields CDR1 KGHSH and CDR2 LQKENI. V lost 1 base, J lost 3 bases, and 9 bases lay in between. CDR3 DNA sequence: TGTGCCAGCTCACCACGGGTAGGGGACACTGAAGCTTTCTTT. Encoded protein: CASSPRVGDTEAFF.

This clone has a handful of counts. The chain uses TRBV5-4 and TRBJ1-1; tentatively, D is TRBD1 (5 bases). V lost 5 bases and J lost 1, with 12 bases in between. The CDR3 runs 14 residues. The V gene's germline CDR1 is SGHNT and CDR2 YYREEE (reference sequence). The CDR3 spells CASSRDGANTEAFF. The CDR3 DNA follows: TGTGCCAGCAGTCGGGACGGGGCGAACACTGAAGCTTTCTTT.

This clone is termed hyperexpanded. Other DNA sequences from this sample encode an identical CDR3 as well. J is TRBJ1-4 and V is TRBV18; 9 positions match TRBD1. CDR3 length: 13 amino acids. After removal of 3 bases from V and 8 bases from J, the junction contained 1 base not matched to a gene. Per the germline V gene, CDR1 is KGHSH and CDR2 is LQKENI. The CDR3 here is CASSPGQGEKLFF. The CDR3 region has the DNA TGTGCCAGCTCACCGGGACAGGGAGAAAAACTGTTTTTT.

The V call is TRBV19, the J call TRBJ2-3; the D is unclear. Germline V gene sequence: CDR1 LNHDA, CDR2 SQIVND (reference sequence). V lost 4 bases, J lost 3 bases, and 11 bases lay in between. This CDR3 contains 14 residues. DNA for the CDR3: TGTGCCAGTAGTACCTCCTGGATAACAGATACGCAGTATTTT. It translates to CASSTSWITDTQYF.

The chain uses TRBV19 and TRBJ2-2, with D maybe TRBD1 (5 bases). CDR3 length equals 15 residues. CDR1 and CDR2 from the germline V gene are LNHDA and SQIVND (reference sequence). Deletions cut 3 bases from V and 7 bases from J, with 15 bases between. CDR3: CASSIPMGLYGELFF. The CDR3 bases are TGTGCCAGTAGTATTCCCATGGGGCTGTACGGGGAGCTGTTTTTT.